This TCR beta chain was recorded in a study of cytomegalovirus exposure and HLA in healthy donors. The PCR employed 60 Vbeta primers together with 13 Jbeta primers. Measured with immunoSEQ multiplex PCR; TCRdb has only the in-frame clones, and not every one. The sample totals roughly 77,000 clones. The specimen was PBMCs. The TCR comes from a female donor in good health and CMV-seropositive.

CDR3 DNA sequence: TGTGCCATCAGTGGGGGACAGGGCCTCGATGAGCAGTTCTTC. It translates to CAISGGQGLDEQFF. This chain links TRBV10-3 with TRBJ2-1; 9 bases match TRBD1. Trimming cost V 4 bases and J 8 bases; bases outside gene matches: 6. The CDR3 extends over 14 amino acids. Germline V lookup: CDR1 ENHRY, CDR2 SYGVKD.